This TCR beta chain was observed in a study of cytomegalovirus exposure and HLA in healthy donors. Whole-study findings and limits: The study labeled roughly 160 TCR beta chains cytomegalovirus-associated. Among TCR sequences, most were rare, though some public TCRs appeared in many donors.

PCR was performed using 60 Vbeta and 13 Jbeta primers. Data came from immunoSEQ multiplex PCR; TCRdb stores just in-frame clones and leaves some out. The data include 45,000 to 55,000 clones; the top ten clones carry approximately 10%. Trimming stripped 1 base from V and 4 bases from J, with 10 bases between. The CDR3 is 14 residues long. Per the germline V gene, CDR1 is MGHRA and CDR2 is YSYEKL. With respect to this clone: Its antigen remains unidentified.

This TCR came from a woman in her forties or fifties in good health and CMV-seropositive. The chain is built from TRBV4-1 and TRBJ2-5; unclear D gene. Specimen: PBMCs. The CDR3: CASSQAVVVETQYF. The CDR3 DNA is TGCGCCAGCAGCCAAGCCGTGGTAGTAGAGACCCAGTACTTC.